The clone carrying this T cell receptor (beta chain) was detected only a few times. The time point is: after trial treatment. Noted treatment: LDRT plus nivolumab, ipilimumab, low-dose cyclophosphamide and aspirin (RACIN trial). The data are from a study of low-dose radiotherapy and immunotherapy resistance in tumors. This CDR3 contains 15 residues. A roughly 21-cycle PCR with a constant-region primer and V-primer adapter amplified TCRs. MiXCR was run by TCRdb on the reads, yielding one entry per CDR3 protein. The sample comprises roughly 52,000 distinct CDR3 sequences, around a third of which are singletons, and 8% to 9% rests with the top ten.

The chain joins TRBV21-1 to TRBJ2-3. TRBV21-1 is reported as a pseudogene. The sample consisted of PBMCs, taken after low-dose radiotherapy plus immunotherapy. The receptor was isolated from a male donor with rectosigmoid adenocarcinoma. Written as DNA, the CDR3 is TGTGCCAGCAGCAAATTGGGCAGATGGACAGATACGCAGTATTTT. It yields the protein CASSKLGRWTDTQYF.